These 8 T cell receptor beta chains were all obtained from the same sample, sequenced in a study of response to subunit inactivated influenza vaccine. MiXCR, applied by TCRdb to the RT-PCR reads, yields one record per CDR3 protein. This table holds about 650,000 distinct CDR3 sequences, 15% to 18% found once. The specimen was PBMCs from blood, collected 11 to 12 days after vaccination. These receptors were collected from a man aged 45 to 65 who received an inactivated influenza vaccine.

The rearrangement uses TRBV21-1 and TRBJ1-2; TRBD1 is the table's D call, not checked against the DNA. TRBV21-1 is assigned pseudogene status. The CDR3 is 17 residues long. The DNA of the CDR3 is TGTGCCAGCAGGTCAAGGACGCTACAGGGGAAGGGCTATGGCTACACCTTC. It translates to CASRSRTLQGKGYGYTF.

This rearrangement joins TRBV10-3 to TRBJ1-1, with D tentatively TRBD1 (5 bases). V was trimmed by 10 bases and J by 0 bases, leaving 12 bases between them. The CDR3 consists of 13 residues. Germline CDR1 reads ENHRY; CDR2 reads SYGVKD. The CDR3, as DNA: TGTGCCACCCATCCGGGGGTGAACACTGAAGCTTTCTTT. Translated, it gives CATHPGVNTEAFF.

The sample holds a few counts of this clonotype. The rearrangement links TRBV27 to TRBJ1-6; D is unresolved. Germline V gene sequence: CDR1 MNHEY, CDR2 SMNVEV (reference sequence). Trimming took off 0 bases at V and 3 bases at J, with 12 bases between the two ends. There are 17 residues in the CDR3. CDR3 in amino acids: CASSLSTVHLYNSPLHF. DNA of the CDR3: TGTGCCAGCAGTTTATCGACGGTACATCTCTATAATTCACCCCTCCACTTT.

This clonotype showed up just a few times. The V and J genes are TRBV28 and TRBJ2-1; a weak D match, TRBD2 (5 bases). V was clipped by 6 bases and J by 6 bases, with 15 bases between them. CDR3 length: 14 amino acids. Germline V gene sequence: CDR1 MDHEN, CDR2 SYDVKM. CDR3 bases: TGTGCCAGCAGCAACCGTGCTGCGGGCAATGAGCAGTTCTTC. This codes for CASSNRAAGNEQFF.

The chain links TRBV7-3 to TRBJ2-1; D possibly corresponds to TRBD2 (6 bases). The V gene's germline CDR1 is SGHTA and CDR2 FQGTGA. Trimming pared 3 bases from V and 6 bases from J, leaving 18 bases between. The CDR3 totals 16 residues. CDR3 region: CASSLEPGVGFNEQFF. The CDR3 nucleotides are TGTGCCAGCAGCTTGGAGCCGGGAGTTGGTTTCAATGAGCAGTTCTTC.

This clonotype was counted at least ten times. The V gene is TRBV10-1, the J gene TRBJ2-2; 7 bases match TRBD2. After removal of 5 bases from V and 1 base from J, the junction contained 1 base not matched to a gene. The CDR3 length is 14 residues. Germline loops: CDR1 WNHNN, CDR2 SYGVQD (reference sequence). The CDR3 bases are TGCGCCAGCAGTAGCGGGGAGAACACCGGGGAGCTGTTTTTT. As protein: CASSSGENTGELFF.

This clonotype was counted between two and nine times. V gene TRBV5-1 combines with J gene TRBJ2-7; D might be TRBD2 (5 bases). Germline loops: CDR1 SGHRS, CDR2 YFSETQ. The CDR3 consists of 17 residues. V was trimmed by 0 bases and J by 5 bases, leaving 21 bases between them. The CDR3 bases are TGCGCCAGCAGCTTGGCCCCCGCGGGTCTCTCCTTAAACGAGCAGTACTTC. It specifies CASSLAPAGLSLNEQYF.

This clonotype was picked up a small number of times. The gene calls are TRBV5-6 and TRBJ2-5; D unresolved. CDR1 and CDR2 from the germline V gene are SGHDT and YYEEEE. This CDR3 comprises 16 residues. The V end was cut by 0 bases, the J end by 1 base, with 13 bases between. CDR3 amino acids: CASSLVIGLGQETQYF. The CDR3 bases are TGTGCCAGCAGCTTGGTTATTGGCTTGGGCCAAGAGACCCAGTACTTC.